The source of this T cell receptor (beta chain) is a study of blood T cell repertoires in COVID-19. At the level of the study: Material from acute and convalescent COVID-19 was sourced from the United States, Italy and Spain.

CDR3 length: 14 amino acids. The V end lost 5 bases, the J end lost 7 bases, and 14 bases lay between the germline ends. The V gene's germline CDR1 is SNHLY and CDR2 FYNNEI. Adults between about 18 and 89 years of age took part from 24 US areas. Resolution of symptoms, clearance, or two negative PCRs was present in recovered Cohort 3 donors. Authors' data handling: It was from reference gene primer amplification that nucleated cell counts were estimated. TCRdb keeps only in-frame clones here, not all; method: immunoSEQ multiplex PCR. V and J calls plus clone size are reproduced from that table; the DNA served to infer D and trimming. This table holds 300,000 to 400,000 clones, more than 75% found once. Regarding this clone: In the same sample, other DNA sequences code for this CDR3.

The V gene is TRBV2, the J gene TRBJ1-4; possibly TRBD1 for D (5 bases). The sample comprised PBMCs or T cells enriched from blood (not recorded which). The source of this sequence is a woman in her thirties who had recovered from COVID-19. The CDR3 protein is CASSPGGVGEKLFF. The DNA of the CDR3 is TGTGCCAGCAGTCCCGGGGGGGTGGGTGAAAAACTGTTTTTT.